A selection of T cell receptor beta chains follows, all from one sample in a study of CD4 T cell repertoires in COVID-19. Measured with immunoSEQ multiplex PCR; TCRdb has only the in-frame clones, and not every one. The data contain tens of thousands of clones, about nine tenths of them singletons. Material: central memory CD4+ T cells from blood, obtained before the COVID-19 pandemic. These receptors were obtained from a human donor who had COVID-19. The CDR3 runs from the conserved cysteine through the conserved F or W. D genes are given only for firm matches. Only some rows state a clone size, as once, few, many or a class for expanded clones.

D gene,V gene,clone size,J gene,CDR3 DNA,CDR3 protein
TRBD2,TRBV11-2,.,TRBJ2-1,TGTGCCAGCAGGGTGGGACTAGCGGGGGGGGAGCAGTTCTTC,CASRVGLAGGEQFF
TRBD2,TRBV5-1,.,TRBJ2-1,TGCGCCAGCAGCTTGGAATCTAGCGGGGAGGATGAGCAGTTCTTC,CASSLESSGEDEQFF
.,TRBV18,.,TRBJ1-1,TGTGCCAGCTCACGGGGACAGAACACTGAAGCTTTCTTT,CASSRGQNTEAFF
.,TRBV27,.,TRBJ1-2,TGTGCCAGCAGTCGGACAGACCTGTATGGCTACACCTTC,CASSRTDLYGYTF
.,TRBV6-1,.,TRBJ2-5,TGTGCCAGCATCCCTTCCTCGGAGACCCAGTACTTC,CASIPSSETQYF
TRBD2,TRBV6-1,.,TRBJ2-5,TGTGCCAGCAGTGAAGCCTCCCCCGGGCTAGCGGGATACCAAGAGACCCAGTACTTC,CASSEASPGLAGYQETQYF
TRBD1,TRBV5-1,.,TRBJ2-7,TGCGCCAGCAGCTTGGGGGGGTTAACAGGGGGCCCGGTCGAGCAGTACTTC,CASSLGGLTGGPVEQYF
.,TRBV5-1,.,TRBJ1-4,TGCGCCAGCAGCTTGGTAAGGATGGGGGGTGAAAAACTGTTTTTT,CASSLVRMGGEKLFF
.,TRBV6-6,.,TRBJ2-2,TGTGCCAGCAGTTATACGGTCGGGGAGCTGTTTTTT,CASSYTVGELFF
TRBD2,TRBV9,.,TRBJ2-2,TGTGCCAGCAGCGCCCTAGCGGGAGGGAGAGGTACCGGGGAGCTGTTTTTT,CASSALAGGRGTGELFF
TRBD1,TRBV9,.,TRBJ1-1,TGTGCCAGCAGCGTTCTAGGGGGCGGCTACACTGAAGCTTTCTTT,CASSVLGGGYTEAFF
.,TRBV2,.,TRBJ2-3,TGTGCCAGCAGTACAGGCAGCTACACAGATACGCAGTATTTT,CASSTGSYTDTQYF
TRBD1,TRBV5-1,.,TRBJ1-3,TGCGCCAGCAGACCCGGGACAGCCGAGTCTGGAAACACCATATATTTT,CASRPGTAESGNTIYF
.,TRBV10-2,.,TRBJ1-3,TGCGCCAGCAGTGGTTGGGGAGAGTCTACGGGAAACACCATATATTTT,CASSGWGESTGNTIYF
TRBD1,TRBV10-3,.,TRBJ2-7,TGTGCCATGGGCGGACAGGGTAGCGAGCAGTACTTC,CAMGGQGSEQYF
.,TRBV6-6,.,TRBJ1-1,TGTGCCAGCATTTCCGGCGGCCGGGGAGCTTTCTTT,CASISGGRGAFF
.,TRBV27,once,TRBJ1-4,TGTGCCAGCAGTTTGCGTGGGGGGTCGGGTGAAAAACTGTTTTTT,CASSLRGGSGEKLFF
TRBD2,TRBV7-9,.,TRBJ2-7,TGTGCCAGCATCGTAGCGGGAGATTTCGAGCAGTACTTC,CASIVAGDFEQYF
TRBD2,TRBV10-3,.,TRBJ2-3,TGTGCCATCAGTGCAGGACCGGGAGGAACAGATACGCAGTATTTT,CAISAGPGGTDTQYF
.,TRBV7-2,.,TRBJ2-7,TGTGCCAGCAGCAAGCCCGGTTCCTACGAGCAGTACTTC,CASSKPGSYEQYF
.,TRBV6-1,.,TRBJ1-1,TGTGCCAGCAGTGAAGCAGGGGGAAACACTGAAGCTTTCTTT,CASSEAGGNTEAFF
.,TRBV11-3,.,TRBJ2-1,TGTGCCAGCAGCTTAGATGGGCTCTCGCACAATGAGCAGTTCTTC,CASSLDGLSHNEQFF